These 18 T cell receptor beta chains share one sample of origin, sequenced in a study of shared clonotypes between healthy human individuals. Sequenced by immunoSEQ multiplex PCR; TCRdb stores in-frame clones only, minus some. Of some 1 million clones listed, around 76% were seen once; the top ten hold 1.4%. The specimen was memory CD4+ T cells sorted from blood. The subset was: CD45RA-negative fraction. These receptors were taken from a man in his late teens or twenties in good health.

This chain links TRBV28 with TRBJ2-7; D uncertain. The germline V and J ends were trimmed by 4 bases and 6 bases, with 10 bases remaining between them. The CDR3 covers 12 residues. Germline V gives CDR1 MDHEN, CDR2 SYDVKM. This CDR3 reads CASSYPMGEQYF. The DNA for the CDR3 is TGTGCCAGCAGTTACCCGATGGGCGAGCAGTACTTC.

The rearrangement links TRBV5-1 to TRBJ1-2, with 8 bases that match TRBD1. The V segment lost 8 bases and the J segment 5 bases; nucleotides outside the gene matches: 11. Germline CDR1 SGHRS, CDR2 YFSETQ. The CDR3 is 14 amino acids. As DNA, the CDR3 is TGCGCCAGTGATAACGGACAGGGAACTTATGGCTACACCTTC. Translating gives CASDNGQGTYGYTF.

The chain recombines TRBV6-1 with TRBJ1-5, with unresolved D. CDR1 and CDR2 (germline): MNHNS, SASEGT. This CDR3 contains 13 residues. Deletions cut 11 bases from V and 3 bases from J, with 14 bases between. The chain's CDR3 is CASLGQINQPQHF. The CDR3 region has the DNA TGTGCCTCCCTTGGGCAGATCAATCAGCCCCAGCATTTT.

The CDR3 sequence: CASNKDRFYGYTF. The CDR3 coding sequence is TGTGCCAGCAACAAGGACAGGTTCTATGGCTACACCTTC. The chain carries TRBV5-4 and TRBJ1-2; TRBD1 aligns across 7 bases. The V gene's germline CDR1 is SGHNT and CDR2 YYREEE (reference sequence). This CDR3 spans 13 amino acids. Trimming removed 6 bases from V and 4 bases from J; junction bases left unmatched: 6. The variable domain in full, completed from reference TRBV5-4 and TRBJ1-2, reads ETGVTQSPTHLIKTRGQQVTLRCSSQSGHNTVSWYQQALGQGPQFIFQYYREEENGRGNFPPRFSGLQFPNYSSELNVNALELDDSALYLCASNKDRFYGYTFGSGTRLTVV.

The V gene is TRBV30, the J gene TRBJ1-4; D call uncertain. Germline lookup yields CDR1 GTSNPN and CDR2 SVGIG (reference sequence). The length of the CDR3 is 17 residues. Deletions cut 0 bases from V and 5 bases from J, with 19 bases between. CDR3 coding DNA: TGTGCCTGGAGTGTAGGGTTGCAGCAGCGAGGAAATGAAAAACTGTTTTTT. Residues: CAWSVGLQQRGNEKLFF.

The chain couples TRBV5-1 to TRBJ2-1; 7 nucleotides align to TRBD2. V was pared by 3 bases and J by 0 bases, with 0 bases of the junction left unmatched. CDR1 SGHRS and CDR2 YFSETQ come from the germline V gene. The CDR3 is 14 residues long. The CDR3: CASSSSGSYNEQFF. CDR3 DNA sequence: TGCGCCAGCAGCTCTAGCGGCTCCTACAATGAGCAGTTCTTC.

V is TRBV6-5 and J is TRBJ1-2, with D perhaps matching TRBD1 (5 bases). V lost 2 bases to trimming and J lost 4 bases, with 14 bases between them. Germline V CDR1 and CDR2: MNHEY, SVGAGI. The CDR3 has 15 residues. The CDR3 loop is CASSYVRTGGYGYTF. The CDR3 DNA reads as TGTGCCAGCAGTTACGTTAGGACGGGGGGCTATGGCTACACCTTC.

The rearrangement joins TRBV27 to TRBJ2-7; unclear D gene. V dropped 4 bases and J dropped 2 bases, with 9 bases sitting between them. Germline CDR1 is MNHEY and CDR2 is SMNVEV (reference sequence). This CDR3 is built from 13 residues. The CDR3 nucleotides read TGTGCCAGCAGTTCGGGTGGGCCCTACGAGCAGTACTTC. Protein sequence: CASSSGGPYEQYF.

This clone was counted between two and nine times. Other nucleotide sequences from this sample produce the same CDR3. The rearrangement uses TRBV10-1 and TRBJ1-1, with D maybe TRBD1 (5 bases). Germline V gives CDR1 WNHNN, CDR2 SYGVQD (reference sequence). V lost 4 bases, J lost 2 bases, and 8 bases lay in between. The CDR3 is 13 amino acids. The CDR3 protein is CASSATGNTEAFF. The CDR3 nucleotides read TGCGCCAGCAGTGCCACAGGTAACACTGAAGCTTTCTTT.

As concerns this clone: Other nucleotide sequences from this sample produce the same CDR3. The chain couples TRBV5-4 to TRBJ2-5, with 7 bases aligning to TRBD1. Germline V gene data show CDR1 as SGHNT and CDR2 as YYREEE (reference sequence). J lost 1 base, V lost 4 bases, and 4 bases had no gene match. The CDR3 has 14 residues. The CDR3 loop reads CASSPGTAQETQYF. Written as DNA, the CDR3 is TGTGCCAGCAGCCCCGGGACAGCCCAAGAGACCCAGTACTTC. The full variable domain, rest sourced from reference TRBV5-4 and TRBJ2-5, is ETGVTQSPTHLIKTRGQQVTLRCSSQSGHNTVSWYQQALGQGPQFIFQYYREEENGRGNFPPRFSGLQFPNYSSELNVNALELDDSALYLCASSPGTAQETQYFGPGTRLLVL.

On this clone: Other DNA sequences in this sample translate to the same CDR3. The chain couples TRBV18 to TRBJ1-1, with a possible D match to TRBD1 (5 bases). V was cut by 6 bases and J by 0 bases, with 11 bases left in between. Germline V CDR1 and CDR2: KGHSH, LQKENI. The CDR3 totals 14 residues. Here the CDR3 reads CASSIGTLNTEAFF. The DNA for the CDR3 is TGTGCCAGCTCGATTGGGACGCTGAACACTGAAGCTTTCTTT.

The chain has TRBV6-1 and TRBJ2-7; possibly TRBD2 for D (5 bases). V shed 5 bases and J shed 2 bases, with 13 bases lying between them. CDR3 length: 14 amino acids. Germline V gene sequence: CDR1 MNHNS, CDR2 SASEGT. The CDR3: CASSRTPRAYEQYF. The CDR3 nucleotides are TGTGCCAGCAGTCGGACGCCGCGGGCCTACGAGCAGTACTTC.

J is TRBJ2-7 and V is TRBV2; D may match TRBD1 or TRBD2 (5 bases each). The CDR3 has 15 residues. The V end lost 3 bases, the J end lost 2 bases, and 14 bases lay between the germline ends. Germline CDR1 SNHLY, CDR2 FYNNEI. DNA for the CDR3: TGTGCCAGCAGTGAGATGAGGGGTTCCCCCTACGAGCAGTACTTC. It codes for CASSEMRGSPYEQYF.

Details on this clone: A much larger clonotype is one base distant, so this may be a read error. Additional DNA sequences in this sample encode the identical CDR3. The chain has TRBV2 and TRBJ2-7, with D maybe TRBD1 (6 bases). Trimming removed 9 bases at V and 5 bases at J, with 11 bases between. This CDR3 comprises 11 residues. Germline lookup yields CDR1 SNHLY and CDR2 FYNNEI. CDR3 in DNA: TGTGCCAGTACAGGGTTCGACGAGCAGTACTTC. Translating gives CASTGFDEQYF. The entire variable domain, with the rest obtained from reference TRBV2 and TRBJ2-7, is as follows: EPEVTQTPSHQVTQMGQEVILRCVPISNHLYFYWYRQILGQKVEFLVSFYNNEISEKSEIFDDQFSVERPDGSNFTLKIRSTKLEDSAMYFCASTGFDEQYFGPGTRLTVT.

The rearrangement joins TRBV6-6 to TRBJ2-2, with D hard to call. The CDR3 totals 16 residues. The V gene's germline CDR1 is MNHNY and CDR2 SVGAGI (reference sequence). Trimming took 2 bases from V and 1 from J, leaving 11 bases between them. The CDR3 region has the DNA TGTGCCAGCAGTTACCGGGCCGCCCGGAACACCGGGGAGCTGTTTTTT. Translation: CASSYRAARNTGELFF.

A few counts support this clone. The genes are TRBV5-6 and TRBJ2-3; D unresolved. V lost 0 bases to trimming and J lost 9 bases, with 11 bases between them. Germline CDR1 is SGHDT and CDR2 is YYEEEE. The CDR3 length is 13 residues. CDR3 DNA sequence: TGTGCCAGCAGCTTGGTTGAGGTGGAGACGCAGTATTTT. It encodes CASSLVEVETQYF.

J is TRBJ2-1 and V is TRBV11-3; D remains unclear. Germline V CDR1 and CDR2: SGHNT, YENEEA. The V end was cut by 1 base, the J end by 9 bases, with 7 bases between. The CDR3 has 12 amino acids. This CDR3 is CASSLVGGEQFF. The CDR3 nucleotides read TGTGCCAGCAGCTTAGTTGGCGGTGAGCAGTTCTTC.

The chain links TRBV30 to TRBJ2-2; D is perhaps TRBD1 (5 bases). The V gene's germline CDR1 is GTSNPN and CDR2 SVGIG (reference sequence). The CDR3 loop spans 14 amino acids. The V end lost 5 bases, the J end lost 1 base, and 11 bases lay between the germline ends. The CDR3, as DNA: TGTGCCTGGGGGGCTAGACTGAACACCGGGGAGCTGTTTTTT. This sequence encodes CAWGARLNTGELFF.